This is a list of T cell receptor beta chains from one sample in a study of chemoradiotherapy in HPV16-positive cancers. Method: immunoSEQ multiplex PCR; TCRdb's copy keeps in-frame clones and lacks some. The sample includes 16,000 or so clones, roughly three quarters of them seen just once. Sampling was performed from a patient who underwent chemoradiotherapy. Receptor source: a human donor with HPV-associated anogenital cancer. Both conserved end residues are trimmed from each CDR3. A D gene is named only where the DNA matches it firmly.

v_call d_call cdr3_aa
TRBV28 NA ASMGRYEQY
TRBV5-1 TRBD1 ASSTPGGPVPYEQY
TRBV28 TRBD1 ASSPNRGKKETQY
TRBV9 TRBD2 ASSAGGGPAEQY
TRBV15 NA ATSRVVNNQPQH
TRBV11-2 NA ASSLAQLWPQH
TRBV9 NA ASSGQGAYEQY
TRBV19 NA ASSLRFSNQPQH
TRBV5-1 TRBD2 ASSLEAGADTGELF
TRBV29-1 TRBD1 SYTKSGQGTYEQY
TRBV7-3 NA ASRKYREVSYEQY
TRBV18 NA ASSPPGGSGNTIY